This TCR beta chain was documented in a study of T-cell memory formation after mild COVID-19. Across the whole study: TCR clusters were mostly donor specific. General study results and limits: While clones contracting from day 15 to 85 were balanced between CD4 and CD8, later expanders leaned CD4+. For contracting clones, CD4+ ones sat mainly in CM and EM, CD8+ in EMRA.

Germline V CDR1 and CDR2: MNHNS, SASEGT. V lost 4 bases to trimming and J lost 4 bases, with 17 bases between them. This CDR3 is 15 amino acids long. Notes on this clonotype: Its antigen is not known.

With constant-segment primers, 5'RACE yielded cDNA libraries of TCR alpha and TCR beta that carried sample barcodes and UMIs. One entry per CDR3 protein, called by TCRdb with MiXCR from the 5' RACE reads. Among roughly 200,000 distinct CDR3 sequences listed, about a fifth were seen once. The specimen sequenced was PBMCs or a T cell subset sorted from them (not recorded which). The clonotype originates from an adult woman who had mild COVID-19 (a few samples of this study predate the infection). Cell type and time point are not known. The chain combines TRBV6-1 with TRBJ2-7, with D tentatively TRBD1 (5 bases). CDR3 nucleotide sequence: TGTGCCAGCAGTGGGTGGGGCTCGACAGCTTACGAGCAGTACTTC. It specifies CASSGWGSTAYEQYF.